This TCR beta chain was captured by sequencing in a study of shared clonotypes between healthy human individuals. Clones were read by immunoSEQ multiplex PCR, and TCRdb kept only the in-frame ones, dropping some. This table holds over a million clones, approximately 80% found once. General observations from the study: It was the non-shared clonotypes that had lower generation probabilities than clonotypes shared by all four donors. As a rule, naive subsets had a larger estimated richness than memory subsets.

Worth noting for this clone: Its target is unknown.

The germline gives CDR1 SQVTM, CDR2 ANQGSEA. The ends lost 4 bases at V and 1 base at J; junction bases unmatched: 5. This CDR3 comprises 15 residues. The receptor's source is a young man in good health. Some clones in this sample may be carry-over from other donors' samples. Sequencing input: memory CD4+ T cells from PBMCs. Sample subset: CD45RA-negative fraction. The chain uses TRBV29-1 and TRBJ2-3, with TRBD2 matching 10 bases. Here the CDR3 DNA reads TGCAGCGTTGGGCCCACTAGCGGGGGCACAGATACGCAGTATTTT. Amino acid sequence: CSVGPTSGGTDTQYF.